This T cell receptor (beta chain) is drawn from a study of graft-versus-host responses after intestinal transplantation. Here immunoSEQ multiplex PCR was the method, and the copy in TCRdb shows in-frame clones only, minus some. The sample holds over 85,000 clones, 91% seen once. This CDR3 comprises 15 residues. Germline V lookup: CDR1 LGHNA, CDR2 YNFKEQ. Trimming took off 4 bases at V and 8 bases at J, with 20 bases between the two ends. A word on this clone: The antigen is not known.

This chain connects TRBV4-2 to TRBJ1-2; TRBD1 might be the D (6 bases). The starting material was unstimulated CD4+ T cells sorted from spleen or lymph node cells, obtained before transplant. This TCR came from a human donor who was the organ donor for an intestinal transplant. CDR3 loop: CASSLPERGASGYTF. The CDR3 DNA sequence: TGTGCCAGCAGCCTTCCCGAGCGGGGGGCGAGCGGCTACACCTTC.